Shown below are 28 T cell receptor beta chains from a single sample sequenced in a study of post-analysis software for immune sequencing data (dated by TCRdb to between 2014 and 2017). The library came from PCR. TCRdb lists the instrument as Illumina HiSeq 2500. Unique molecular identifiers were incorporated into TCR beta cDNA libraries to reduce PCR and sequencing biases. TCRdb itself trimmed the public reads at Q25 with fastp, ran MiXCR and retained productive beta chains. A single entry per CDR3 protein holds the most common genes and DNA from its merged rows. This sample has roughly 670,000 distinct CDR3 sequences in its table, and roughly three fifths of those were observed once. The biggest ten clones account for about 11% of the sample. On the study overall, not on this receptor specifically: Roughly 5 TRBV segments, including TRBV5-6, TRBV5-1 and TRBV20-1, were significantly more frequent in patients than controls.

Their recognized antigens are unknown. The sample consisted of blood. The source is a girl aged 2 to 10 with multiple sclerosis.

DNA of the CDR3: TGTGCCAGCAGCGTAGAAGGGTCGAGGACCCAGTACTTC. Translation gives CASSVEGSRTQYF. The chain employs TRBV9 and TRBJ2-7, with no clear D. Near its end, the DNA agrees better with TRBJ2-5, so the J call may be wrong. Looked up from germline, CDR1 is SGDLS and CDR2 is YYNGEE. The CDR3 sequence is 13 residues long.

This clonotype was observed once. V is TRBV6-2 or TRBV6-3 and J is TRBJ1-1; no clear D. The CDR3 sequence is 14 residues long. Deletions cut 6 bases from V and 1 base from J, with 12 bases between. The germline V gene encodes CDR1 MNHEY and CDR2 SVGEGT. The CDR3 region has the DNA TGTGCCAGCAGGCAACTTGTCAAGAACACTGAAGCTTTCTTT. Its protein is CASRQLVKNTEAFF.

The chain has TRBV10-3 and TRBJ2-5, with D maybe TRBD2 (6 bases). Germline V CDR1 and CDR2: ENHRY, SYGVKD. Trimming removed 0 bases at V and 4 bases at J, with 12 bases between. The CDR3 runs 15 residues. In nucleotides, the CDR3 is TGTGCCATCAGTGAGTCTACCGGGGGAGGAGAGACCCAGTACTTC. This translates into CAISESTGGGETQYF.

The J gene is TRBJ2-5, the V gene TRBV12-3 or TRBV12-4; TRBD2 might be the D (5 bases). The CDR3 spans 17 residues. Trimming shortened V by 5 bases and J by 4 bases, and 23 bases separated the two germline ends. The CDR3 reads CASSTPGIPERGETQYF. CDR3 sequence (DNA): TGTGCCAGCAGTACCCCCGGGATACCCGAAAGAGGAGAGACCCAGTACTTC.

The chain recombines TRBV2 with TRBJ1-5; maybe TRBD1 (6 bases). This CDR3 is built from 14 residues. Trimming took 7 bases from V and 6 from J, leaving 16 bases between them. CDR1 is SNHLY, CDR2 FYNNEI, per germline. This CDR3 is CASTLNRESQPQHF. In DNA form, the CDR3 reads TGTGCCAGCACGCTAAACAGGGAATCTCAGCCCCAGCATTTT.

This chain connects TRBV24-1 to TRBJ2-1; 9 nucleotides line up with TRBD1. V gave up 2 bases and J gave up 1 base; unmatched junction bases: 2. Germline lookup yields CDR1 KGHDR and CDR2 SFDVKD. The CDR3 runs 16 residues. The CDR3 loop is CATSDWTGDSYNEQFF. CDR3 sequence (DNA): TGTGCCACCAGTGATTGGACAGGGGATTCCTACAATGAGCAGTTCTTC.

This clonotype came up a few times. The rearrangement uses TRBV20-1 and TRBJ2-1, with unresolved D. CDR1 and CDR2 (germline): DFQATT, SNEGSKA (reference sequence). This CDR3 has 10 residues. V lost 7 bases and J 5 bases, leaving 6 bases between the germline ends. The DNA of the CDR3 is TGCAGTGTAGAGAACAATGAGCAGTTCTTC. Its protein is CSVENNEQFF.

The gene calls are TRBV7-2 and TRBJ1-1, with D possibly being TRBD1 (5 bases). V was pared by 3 bases and J by 6 bases, with 14 bases between. CDR1 SGHTA and CDR2 FQGNSA come from the germline V gene. There are 14 residues in the CDR3. The CDR3, as DNA: TGTGCCAGCAGCTTTTCTCCGTCGGGGGCTGAAGCTTTCTTT. This codes for CASSFSPSGAEAFF. The complete variable domain, with remaining parts taken from reference TRBV7-2 and TRBJ1-1, reads GAGVSQSPSNKVTEKGKDVELRCDPISGHTALYWYRQSLGQGLEFLIYFQGNSAPDKSGLPSDRFSAERTGGSVSTLTIQRTQQEDSAVYLCASSFSPSGAEAFFGQGTRLTVV.

Only one count was recorded for this clonotype. The chain employs TRBV5-6 and TRBJ2-7; 8 bases are shared with TRBD1. This CDR3 has 15 residues. CDR1 SGHDT and CDR2 YYEEEE come from the germline V gene. V gave up 3 bases and J gave up 5 bases; unmatched junction bases: 10. This chain's CDR3 is CASSSTGGLSDEQYF. The DNA of the CDR3 is TGTGCCAGCAGCTCAACAGGGGGTCTGTCGGACGAGCAGTACTTC.

Comment on this clonotype: This CDR3 fails to terminate in the conserved phenylalanine or tryptophan, so it likely reflects a read error. V gene TRBV5-4 combines with J gene TRBJ2-4; a weak D match, TRBD2 (5 bases). The J call may be mistaken, given a closer DNA end match to TRBJ2-7. The CDR3 contains 13 residues. Germline loops: CDR1 SGHNT, CDR2 YYREEE (reference sequence). CDR3 residues: CASSFAGANEQYC. CDR3 bases: TGTGCCAGCAGCTTCGCGGGTGCCAACGAGCAGTACTGC.

Only a few counts were recorded for this clonotype. The V gene is TRBV12-3 or TRBV12-4, the J gene TRBJ2-1; possibly TRBD1 for D (5 bases). The V and J ends lost 5 bases and 7 bases respectively, with 12 bases between them. The CDR3 runs 13 residues. The CDR3 protein is CASSLPDRNEQFF. For the CDR3, the DNA is TGTGCCAGCAGTCTCCCCGACAGAAATGAGCAGTTCTTC.

The V call is TRBV4-3, the J call TRBJ2-3; no definite D call. Germline V gives CDR1 LGHNA, CDR2 YSLEER. Trimming left V 0 bases short and J 0 bases short, with 16 bases between. This CDR3 region has 18 residues. This CDR3 reads CASSQDLRAGPSTDTQYF. CDR3 bases: TGCGCCAGCAGCCAAGATCTTAGGGCAGGCCCGAGCACAGATACGCAGTATTTT.

The V call is TRBV4-3, the J call TRBJ2-3; D unclear. CDR1 and CDR2 from the germline V gene are LGHNA and YSLEER. The length of the CDR3 is 17 residues. V was shortened by 0 bases and J by 3 bases, with 16 bases between the two germline ends. The CDR3 spells CASSQEITPELTDTQYF. The DNA of the CDR3 is TGCGCCAGCAGCCAAGAAATAACGCCAGAACTTACAGATACGCAGTATTTT.

This clonotype occurred once. This sequence joins TRBV6-2 or TRBV6-3 and TRBJ2-3; D is unclear. Trimming removed 0 bases at V and 0 bases at J, with 7 bases between. The V gene's germline CDR1 is MNHEY and CDR2 SVGEGT. CDR3 length equals 15 residues. Written as DNA, the CDR3 is TGTGCCAGCAGTTACTCGACGGCTAGCACAGATACGCAGTATTTT. Translated: CASSYSTASTDTQYF.

The chain couples TRBV20-1 to TRBJ2-5; D may match TRBD1 or TRBD2 (5 bases each). The last part of the DNA fits TRBJ2-7 better; the J call may be wrong. CDR1 is DFQATT, CDR2 SNEGSKA, per germline (reference sequence). This CDR3 is 13 amino acids long. As DNA, the CDR3 is TGCAGTGCTAGGGGGGTCGAGGTGGACGAGCAGTACTTC. Encoded protein: CSARGVEVDEQYF.

This chain joins TRBV6-1 and TRBJ2-5; a weak D match, TRBD1 (5 bases). Trimming cost V 8 bases and J 1 base, with 11 bases left between them. Germline V gives CDR1 MNHNS, CDR2 SASEGT. The CDR3 loop spans 13 amino acids. The chain's CDR3 is CASETVLQETQYF. CDR3 DNA sequence: TGTGCCAGCGAGACAGTTCTCCAAGAGACCCAGTACTTC.

The chain recombines TRBV29-1 with TRBJ2-2; D remains unclear. There are 12 residues in the CDR3. The V end lost 4 bases, the J end lost 6 bases, and 9 bases lay between the germline ends. Germline V CDR1 and CDR2: SQVTM, ANQGSEA. CDR3 amino acids: CSVGDIAGELFF. The CDR3 nucleotides read TGCAGCGTTGGCGACATCGCCGGGGAGCTGTTTTTT.

This chain connects TRBV29-1 to TRBJ1-2; possible D gene TRBD1, 5 bases. There are 15 residues in the CDR3. V was shortened by 2 bases and J by 0 bases, with 13 bases between the two germline ends. The germline V gene has CDR1 SQVTM and CDR2 ANQGSEA. CDR3 sequence: CSVEQPGLANYGYTF. CDR3 bases: TGCAGCGTTGAACAGCCAGGGTTAGCTAACTATGGCTACACCTTC.

The rearrangement joins TRBV10-3 to TRBJ2-1; D is possibly TRBD2 (5 bases). V was shortened by 10 bases and J by 6 bases, with 16 bases between the two germline ends. Germline CDR1 is ENHRY and CDR2 is SYGVKD. CDR3 length equals 13 residues. The CDR3 region is CATEGGRGNEQFF. The DNA for the CDR3 is TGTGCCACCGAGGGTGGGAGAGGCAATGAGCAGTTCTTC.

This clonotype was detected only once. At one end, the junction sequence differs from germline, possibly due to a read error. The chain recombines TRBV4-3 with TRBJ2-5, with 11 bases lining up with TRBD1. Germline V gene lookup returns CDR1 LGHNA and CDR2 YSLEER. CDR3 length equals 15 residues. The CDR3 sequence: CARSHGQGAKETQYF. The CDR3 nucleotides read TGCGCCCGCAGCCATGGACAGGGGGCTAAAGAGACCCAGTACTTC.

This clonotype appeared a few times. The gene calls are TRBV6-5 and TRBJ2-2; D is perhaps TRBD1 (6 bases). There are 13 residues in the CDR3. The germline V gene has CDR1 MNHEY and CDR2 SVGAGI. Trimming removed 5 bases at V and 7 bases at J, with 11 bases between. CDR3 coding DNA: TGTGCCAGCAGTCTTCAGGGGATCGGGGAGCTGTTTTTT. As protein: CASSLQGIGELFF.

This chain links TRBV6-1 with TRBJ1-2; 8 nucleotides agree with TRBD1. The CDR3 is 17 residues long. Germline assignment: CDR1 MNHNS and CDR2 SASEGT. V was clipped by 5 bases and J by 4 bases; unmatched bases: 15. CDR3 nucleotide sequence: TGTGCCAGCAGTAAGGGACAGGCAGCGCTTACGGGCTATGGCTACACCTTC. Protein sequence: CASSKGQAALTGYGYTF.

V is TRBV20-1 and J is TRBJ2-1; a possible D gene is TRBD2 (6 bases). The CDR3 is 14 residues long. In germline, CDR1 is DFQATT, CDR2 SNEGSKA (reference sequence). Trimming removed 5 bases from V and 8 bases from J, with 19 bases in between. CDR3 amino acids: CSAPLGRQGDEQFF. In DNA form, the CDR3 reads TGCAGTGCTCCCCTAGGGAGGCAGGGCGATGAGCAGTTCTTC.

The rearrangement links TRBV6-5 to TRBJ1-5; TRBD1 matches 8 bases. The germline CDR1 and CDR2 sequences are MNHEY and SVGAGI. The CDR3 has 15 residues. With 6 bases clipped from V and 2 bases from J, the junction kept 6 bases outside the gene matches. The CDR3 DNA reads TGTGCCAGCAGGCCTACAGGGGGTGGCAATCAGCCCCAGCATTTT. Amino acids: CASRPTGGGNQPQHF.

The V and J genes are TRBV5-5 and TRBJ1-5; 7 nucleotides match TRBD1. The CDR3 covers 14 residues. Looked up from germline, CDR1 is SGHKS and CDR2 is YYEKEE (reference sequence). Trimming removed 4 bases from V and 1 base from J; junction bases left unmatched: 2. For the CDR3, the DNA is TGTGCCAGCAGCGACAGGGCGAGCAATCAGCCCCAGCATTTT. It encodes CASSDRASNQPQHF.

The chain combines TRBV9 with TRBJ1-1; D gene uncertain. Trimming pared 0 bases from V and 6 bases from J, leaving 12 bases between. CDR1 is SGDLS and CDR2 is YYNGEE in the germline V gene. This CDR3 contains 14 residues. The CDR3 sequence is CASSVDSDESEAFF. The DNA of the CDR3 is TGTGCCAGCAGCGTAGATTCGGACGAGTCTGAAGCTTTCTTT.

This chain connects TRBV29-1 to TRBJ2-3; 14 nucleotides match TRBD2. The CDR3 is 15 amino acids. From germline, CDR1 is SQVTM and CDR2 ANQGSEA. Trimming took 4 bases from V and 2 from J; bases not matched to a gene: 2. DNA of the CDR3: TGCAGCGTTGTGACTAGCGGGAGGGCCACAGATACGCAGTATTTT. This gives the protein CSVVTSGRATDTQYF.

This chain connects TRBV7-9 to TRBJ2-1; 9 nucleotides match TRBD1. The ends lost 4 bases at V and 2 bases at J; junction bases unmatched: 6. This CDR3 comprises 16 residues. Per germline, CDR1 SEHNR and CDR2 FQNEAQ (reference sequence). The CDR3 loop is CASSSPGQGAYNEQFF. In DNA, the CDR3 is TGTGCCAGCAGCTCGCCGGGACAGGGTGCCTACAATGAGCAGTTCTTC.